The entry below describes one T cell receptor beta chain. TRB amplification used approximately 0.25 ug of peripheral blood genomic DNA. The length of the CDR3 is 17 residues. This sample was taken from a study of T cell clusters in autoimmune cytopenias. Multiplex touch-down PCR amplified TRB using TRB-A and TRB-B pools in one tube. TCRdb reanalyzed the multiplex PCR reads and collapses them to one entry per CDR3 protein, without DNA. This table lists some 3,900 distinct CDR3 sequences. These sequences were also reported in another study, on T cell repertoires in aging, cancer and after chemotherapy. That publication notes: The whole study produced a dataset of roughly 8.6 million TCR reads. Median generation probability rose over the chemotherapy interval in each cancer cohort, suggesting rebound thymic output.

This TCR came from a human donor in good health. Source material: peripheral blood. The chain carries TRBV12-3 or TRBV12-4 and TRBJ2-2; TCRdb gives TRBD1 as the D gene, but with no DNA this cannot be confirmed. CDR3 sequence reads: CASNIDRGLSTTGELFF.